This TCR beta chain appears in the sequencing data of a study of lymphopenia after photon versus proton radiotherapy. Produced via immunoSEQ multiplex PCR; TCRdb's table is partial and in-frame only. The sample records roughly 30,000 clones, approximately 86% being singletons. This CDR3 has 17 residues. Trimming pared 6 bases from V and 4 bases from J, leaving 23 bases between. CDR1 is MNHEY, CDR2 SMNVEV, per germline (reference sequence). General observations from the study: Photon-treated patients lost naive T cells and TCR diversity; proton-treated stayed stable. In patients who died, overall survival fell as post-nadir TCR diversity dropped more. Authors raise, but do not show, better survival with proton therapy. After lymphocyte nadir, photon-treated repertoires showed oligoclonal expansion, especially CD8+ Temra.

Concerning this clone: Its antigen remains unknown.

V usage is TRBV27 and J usage is TRBJ2-3, with D perhaps matching TRBD2 (5 bases). The clonotype was recovered from a woman aged 55-75 years with cholangiocarcinoma. Some clones in this sample may be carry-over from other donors' samples. Sequenced material: peripheral blood, taken from a patient treated with proton-based radiotherapy. The DNA of the CDR3 is TGTGCCAGCAGAATAGGACCGGGGTGGGATGCGCCAGATACGCAGTATTTT. Amino acids: CASRIGPGWDAPDTQYF.